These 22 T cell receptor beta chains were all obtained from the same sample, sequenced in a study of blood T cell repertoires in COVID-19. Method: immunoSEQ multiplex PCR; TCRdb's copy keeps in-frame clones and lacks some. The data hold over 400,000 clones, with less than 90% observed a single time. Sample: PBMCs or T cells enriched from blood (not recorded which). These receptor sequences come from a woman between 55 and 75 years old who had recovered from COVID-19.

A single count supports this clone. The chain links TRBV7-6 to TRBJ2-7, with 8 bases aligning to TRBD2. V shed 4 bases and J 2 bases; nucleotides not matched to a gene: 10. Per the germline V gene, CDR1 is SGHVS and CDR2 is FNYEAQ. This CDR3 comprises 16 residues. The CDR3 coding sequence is TGTGCCAGCAGCTCTCCTCGGGGGGGGCGGCCCTACGAGCAGTACTTC. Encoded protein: CASSSPRGGRPYEQYF.

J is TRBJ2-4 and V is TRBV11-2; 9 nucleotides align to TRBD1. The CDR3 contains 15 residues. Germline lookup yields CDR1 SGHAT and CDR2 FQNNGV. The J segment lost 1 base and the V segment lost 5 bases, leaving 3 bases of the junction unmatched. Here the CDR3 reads CASSGQGWAKNIQYF. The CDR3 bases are TGTGCCAGCAGCGGACAGGGGTGGGCCAAAAACATTCAGTACTTC.

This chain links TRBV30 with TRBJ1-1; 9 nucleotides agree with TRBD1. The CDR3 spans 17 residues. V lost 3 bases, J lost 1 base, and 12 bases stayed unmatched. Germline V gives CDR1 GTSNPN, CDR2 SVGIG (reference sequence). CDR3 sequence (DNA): TGTGCCTGGAGCCGGGACAGGGTAAAACGCGGGAACACTGAAGCTTTCTTT. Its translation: CAWSRDRVKRGNTEAFF.

This chain's CDR3 is CASSLSGTGATEAFF. CDR3 nucleotides: TGTGCCAGCAGTTTATCCGGGACAGGGGCCACTGAAGCTTTCTTT. V and J are TRBV7-8 and TRBJ1-1; the match to TRBD1 covers 10 bases. This CDR3 has 15 amino acids. Losses at the gene ends were 6 bases for V and 4 bases for J; bases not matched to a gene: 8. Per germline, CDR1 SGHVS and CDR2 FQNEAQ. The variable domain in full, completed from reference TRBV7-8 and TRBJ1-1, reads GAGVSQSPRYKVAKRGQDVALRCDPISGHVSLFWYQQALGQGPEFLTYFQNEAQLDKSGLPSDRFFAERPEGSVSTLKIQRTQQEDSAVYLCASSLSGTGATEAFFGQGTRLTVV.

The CDR3 spells CASSRTFFTDTQYF. Here the CDR3 DNA reads TGTGCCAGCAGCCGGACTTTTTTCACAGATACGCAGTATTTT. The V and J genes are TRBV7-8 and TRBJ2-3, with a possible D match to TRBD2 (5 bases). Germline values: CDR1 SGHVS, CDR2 FQNEAQ. The CDR3 is made up of 14 amino acids. The V end was cut by 5 bases, the J end by 2 bases, with 11 bases between.

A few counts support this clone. In nucleotides, the CDR3 is TGTGCCAGCACAGGATCGGCTGGGGCCAACGTCCTGACTTTC. Its protein is CASTGSAGANVLTF. The J gene is TRBJ2-6, the V gene TRBV2; D is unresolved. In germline, CDR1 is SNHLY, CDR2 FYNNEI. This CDR3 spans 14 amino acids. Trimming removed 7 bases at V and 2 bases at J, with 9 bases between.

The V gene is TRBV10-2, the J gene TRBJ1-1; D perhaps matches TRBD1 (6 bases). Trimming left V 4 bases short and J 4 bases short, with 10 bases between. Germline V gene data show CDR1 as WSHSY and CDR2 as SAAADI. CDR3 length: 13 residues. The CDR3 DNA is TGCGCCAGCAGTGGTGGGGGCACCACTGAAGCTTTCTTT. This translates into CASSGGGTTEAFF.

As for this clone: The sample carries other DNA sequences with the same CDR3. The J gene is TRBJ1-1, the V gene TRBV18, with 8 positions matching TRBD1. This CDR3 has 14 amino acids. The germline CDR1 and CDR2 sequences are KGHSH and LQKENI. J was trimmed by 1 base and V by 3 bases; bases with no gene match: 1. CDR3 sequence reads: CASSPGTGNTEAFF. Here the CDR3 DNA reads TGTGCCAGCTCACCGGGGACAGGGAACACTGAAGCTTTCTTT.

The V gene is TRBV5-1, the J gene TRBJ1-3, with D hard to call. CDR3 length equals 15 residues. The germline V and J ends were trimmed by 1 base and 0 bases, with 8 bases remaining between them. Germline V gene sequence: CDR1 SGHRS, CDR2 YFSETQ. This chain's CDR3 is CASSLWGDSGNTIYF. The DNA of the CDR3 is TGCGCCAGCAGCTTGTGGGGAGACTCTGGAAACACCATATATTTT.

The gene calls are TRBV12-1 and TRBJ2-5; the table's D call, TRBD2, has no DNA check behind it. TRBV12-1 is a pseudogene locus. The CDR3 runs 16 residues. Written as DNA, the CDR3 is TGTGCCAGCGGCGGGACTAGCGGTTGCACGAGAGAGACCCAGTACTTC. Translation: CASGGTSGCTRETQYF.

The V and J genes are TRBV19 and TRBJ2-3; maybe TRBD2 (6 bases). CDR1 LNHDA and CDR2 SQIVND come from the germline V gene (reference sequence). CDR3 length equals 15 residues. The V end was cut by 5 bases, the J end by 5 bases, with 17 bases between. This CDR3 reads CASSSPELGGDTQYF. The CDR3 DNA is TGTGCCAGTAGTTCACCGGAGTTGGGGGGAGATACGCAGTATTTT.

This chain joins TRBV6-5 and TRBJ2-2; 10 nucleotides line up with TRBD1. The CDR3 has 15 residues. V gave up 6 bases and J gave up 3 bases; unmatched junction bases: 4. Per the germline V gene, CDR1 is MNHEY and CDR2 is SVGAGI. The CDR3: CASRWTGGDTGELFF. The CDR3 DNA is TGTGCCAGCAGGTGGACAGGGGGAGACACCGGGGAGCTGTTTTTT.

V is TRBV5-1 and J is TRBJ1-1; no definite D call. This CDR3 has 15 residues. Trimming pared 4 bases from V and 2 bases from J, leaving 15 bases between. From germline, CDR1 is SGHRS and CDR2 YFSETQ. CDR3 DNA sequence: TGCGCCAGCAGCCCCGGTTTTAACTTAAACACTGAAGCTTTCTTT. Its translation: CASSPGFNLNTEAFF.

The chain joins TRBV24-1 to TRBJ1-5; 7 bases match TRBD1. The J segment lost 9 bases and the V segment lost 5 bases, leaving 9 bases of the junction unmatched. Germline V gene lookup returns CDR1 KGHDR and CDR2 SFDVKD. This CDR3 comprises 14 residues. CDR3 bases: TGTGCCACCAGTGCTACAGGGGCGGGGGGGCCCCAGCATTTT. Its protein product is CATSATGAGGPQHF.

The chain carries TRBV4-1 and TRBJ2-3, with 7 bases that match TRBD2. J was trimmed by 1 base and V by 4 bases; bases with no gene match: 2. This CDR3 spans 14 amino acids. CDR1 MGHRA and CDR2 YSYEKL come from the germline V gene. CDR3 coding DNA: TGCGCCAGCAGCCTGGGAGGGGGCACAGATACGCAGTATTTT. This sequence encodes CASSLGGGTDTQYF.

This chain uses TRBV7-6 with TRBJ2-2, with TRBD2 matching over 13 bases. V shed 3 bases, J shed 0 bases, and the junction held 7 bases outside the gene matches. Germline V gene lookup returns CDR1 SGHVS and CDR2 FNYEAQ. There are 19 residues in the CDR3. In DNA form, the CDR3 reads TGTGCCAGCAGCTTCCCGACTAGCGGGGGGCTAACGAACACCGGGGAGCTGTTTTTT. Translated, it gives CASSFPTSGGLTNTGELFF.

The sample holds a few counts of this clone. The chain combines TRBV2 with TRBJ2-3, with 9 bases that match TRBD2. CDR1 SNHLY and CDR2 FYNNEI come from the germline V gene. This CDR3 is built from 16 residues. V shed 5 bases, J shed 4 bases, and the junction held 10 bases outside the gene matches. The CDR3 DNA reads TGTGCCAGCAGTAGGAGTAGCGGGGGAGGGGCAGATACGCAGTATTTT. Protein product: CASSRSSGGGADTQYF.

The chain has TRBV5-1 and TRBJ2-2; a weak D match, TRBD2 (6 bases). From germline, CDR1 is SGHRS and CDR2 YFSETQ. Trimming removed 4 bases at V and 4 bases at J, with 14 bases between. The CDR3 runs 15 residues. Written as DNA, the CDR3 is TGCGCCAGCAGCAGGACGGGGGACGTCACCGGGGAGCTGTTTTTT. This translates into CASSRTGDVTGELFF.

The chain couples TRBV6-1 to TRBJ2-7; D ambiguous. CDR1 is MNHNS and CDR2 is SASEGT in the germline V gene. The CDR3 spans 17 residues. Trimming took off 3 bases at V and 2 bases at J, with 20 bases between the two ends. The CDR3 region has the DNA TGTGCCAGCAGTGAGATTCGGATCCAGACTCCTCCCTACGAGCAGTACGTC. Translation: CASSEIRIQTPPYEQYV.

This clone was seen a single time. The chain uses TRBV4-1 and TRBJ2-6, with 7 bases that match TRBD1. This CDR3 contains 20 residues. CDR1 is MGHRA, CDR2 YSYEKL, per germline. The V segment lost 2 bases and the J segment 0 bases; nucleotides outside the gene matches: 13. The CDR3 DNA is TGCGCCAGCAGCCAAAGGTTCCGGGGACAGACCAACTCTGGGGCCAACGTCCTGACTTTC. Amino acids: CASSQRFRGQTNSGANVLTF.

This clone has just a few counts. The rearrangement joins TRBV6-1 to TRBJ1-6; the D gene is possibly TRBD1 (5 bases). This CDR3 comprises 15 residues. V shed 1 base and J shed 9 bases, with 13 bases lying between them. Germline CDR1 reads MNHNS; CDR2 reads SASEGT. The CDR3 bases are TGTGCCAGCAGTGAAGTTGGGCCAGGGCCTTCACCCCTCCACTTT. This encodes CASSEVGPGPSPLHF.

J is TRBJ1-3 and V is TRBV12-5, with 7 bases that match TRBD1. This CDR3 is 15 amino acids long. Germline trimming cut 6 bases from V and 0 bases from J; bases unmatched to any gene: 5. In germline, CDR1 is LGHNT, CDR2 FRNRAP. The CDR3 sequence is CASGSGQRSGNTIYF. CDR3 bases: TGTGCTAGTGGATCGGGACAGCGCTCTGGAAACACCATATATTTT.